This TCR beta chain comes out of a study of CD8 T cells in ankylosing spondylitis. As to this clonotype: What it recognizes is unknown.

Each TCR beta library was made by quantitative 5'-RACE that incorporated molecular barcodes. A single record per CDR3 protein comes from TCRdb applying MiXCR to the 5' RACE reads. In the table there are approximately 400,000 distinct CDR3 sequences, roughly a sixth of which are singletons. The V and J ends lost 1 base and 4 bases, in that order; junction bases with no gene match: 9. The length of the CDR3 is 16 residues. Germline V gene lookup returns CDR1 SEHNR and CDR2 FQNEAQ (reference sequence). Study observations and caveats: Several highly homologous variants formed a TCR beta motif that appeared characteristic of ankylosing spondylitis blood.

Sequenced input: blood, either unsorted or a sorted T cell fraction (not recorded which). The V and J genes are TRBV7-9 and TRBJ1-2; 7 bases align to TRBD1. This clonotype was sampled from a male donor with ankylosing spondylitis. CDR3 DNA sequence: TGTGCCAGCAGCTTAGGAGCCGGGACAGACCCCTATGGCTACACCTTC. It yields the protein CASSLGAGTDPYGYTF.